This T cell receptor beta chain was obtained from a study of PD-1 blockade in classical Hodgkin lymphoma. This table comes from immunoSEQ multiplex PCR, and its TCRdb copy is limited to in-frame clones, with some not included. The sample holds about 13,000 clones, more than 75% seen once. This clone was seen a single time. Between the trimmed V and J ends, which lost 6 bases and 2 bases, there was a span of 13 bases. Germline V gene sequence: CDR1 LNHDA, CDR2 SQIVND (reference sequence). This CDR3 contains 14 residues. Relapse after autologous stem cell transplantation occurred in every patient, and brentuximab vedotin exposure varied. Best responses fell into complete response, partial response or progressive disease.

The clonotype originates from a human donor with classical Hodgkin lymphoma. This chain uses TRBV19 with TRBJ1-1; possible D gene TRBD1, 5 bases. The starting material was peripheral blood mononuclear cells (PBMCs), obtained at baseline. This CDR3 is CASSPTGDNTEAFF. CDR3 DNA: TGTGCCAGTAGCCCAACCGGGGACAACACTGAAGCTTTCTTT.